This is a list of T cell receptor beta chains from one sample in a study of T cells in Graves' hyperthyroidism and ophthalmopathy. MiXCR was run by TCRdb on the multiplex PCR reads, yielding one entry per CDR3 protein. This sample has 300,000 to 400,000 distinct CDR3 sequences; roughly 18% occur once, and the top ten carry under 55%. Specimen: blood. These receptors were collected from a woman aged 50 to 60 with Graves' hyperthyroidism. CDR3s include the opening cysteine and the closing phenylalanine or tryptophan. A D gene is named only where the DNA matches it firmly. Not every row has a clone size; where given, it reads once, few, many or a size class.

TRBD2	13	NA	TRBV19	TRBJ2-5	CASSPGTSGTSHF	TGTGCCAGTAGTCCCGGGACTAGCGGGACTTCCCACTTC
NA	13	many	TRBV28	TRBJ2-3	CASSSGPADTQYF	TGTGCCAGCAGTTCGGGGCCCGCAGATACGCAGTATTTT
NA	13	NA	TRBV5-6	TRBJ2-3	CASSFGWGGTQYF	TGTGCCAGCAGCTTCGGGTGGGGTGGTACGCAGTATTTT
NA	14	few	TRBV5-1	TRBJ2-5	CASSNPQVEETQYF	TGCGCCAGCAGCAACCCACAGGTGGAAGAGACCCAGTACTTC
TRBD2	14	few	TRBV5-1	TRBJ2-3	CASSRTGGGDTQYF	TGCGCCAGCAGCAGAACGGGGGGGGGAGATACGCAGTATTTT
TRBD2	16	few	TRBV19	TRBJ2-3	CASSLSGGADVDTQYF	TGTGCCAGTAGCTTAAGCGGGGGGGCCGACGTAGATACGCAGTATTTT
NA	13	many	TRBV20-1	TRBJ1-4	CSAREDRMEKLFF	TGCAGTGCCCGTGAGGACAGAATGGAAAAACTGTTTTTT
NA	15	many	TRBV5-1	TRBJ2-1	CASSPGDLGINEQFF	TGCGCCAGCAGCCCGGGGGATCTCGGCATCAATGAGCAGTTCTTC
TRBD1	15	many	TRBV3-1	TRBJ2-1	CASSQYRGNYNEQFF	TGTGCCAGCAGCCAATACAGGGGCAACTACAATGAGCAGTTCTTC
TRBD1	15	NA	TRBV3-1	TRBJ1-3	CASSRSGGYGNTIYF	TGTGCCAGCAGTCGATCAGGGGGCTATGGAAACACCATATATTTT
NA	14	NA	TRBV11-2	TRBJ2-2	CASSTSRHTGELFF	TGTGCCAGCAGTACTAGCCGGCACACCGGGGAGCTGTTTTTT
TRBD1	14	many	TRBV7-9	TRBJ1-1	CASSSTGTDTEAFF	TGTGCCAGCAGCTCGACAGGGACCGACACTGAAGCTTTCTTT
NA	14	few	TRBV19	TRBJ1-5	CASSTGGFNQPQHF	TGTGCCAGTAGTACGGGGGGATTCAATCAGCCCCAGCATTTT
NA	13	many	TRBV28	TRBJ2-7	CASSLGGQYEQYF	TGTGCCAGCAGTTTGGGGGGCCAATACGAGCAGTACTTC
TRBD1	14	many	TRBV28	TRBJ2-3	CASTSGGASDTQYF	TGTGCCAGCACCTCAGGGGGCGCATCGGATACGCAGTATTTT
TRBD1	15	NA	TRBV7-2	TRBJ2-1	CASSLAWDRVNEQFF	TGTGCCAGCAGCTTAGCTTGGGACAGGGTCAATGAGCAGTTCTTC
NA	14	NA	TRBV10-3	TRBJ1-5	CAIRPHGANQPQHF	TGTGCCATCAGGCCCCACGGTGCCAATCAGCCCCAGCATTTT
NA	13	few	TRBV28	TRBJ1-2	CASRLPGTYGYTF	TGTGCCAGCAGATTACCCGGGACTTATGGCTACACCTTC
TRBD2	17	NA	TRBV3-1	TRBJ2-5	CASSPLGVAGYLKTQYF	TGTGCCAGCAGCCCCCTTGGGGTAGCGGGTTATTTAAAGACCCAGTACTTC
TRBD1	15	NA	TRBV20-1	TRBJ2-3	CSARGDRGLPDTQYF	TGCAGTGCTAGAGGGGACAGGGGGCTCCCAGATACGCAGTATTTT
NA	16	many	TRBV3-1	TRBJ2-3	CASSQLAGSNTDTQYF	TGTGCCAGCAGCCAACTAGCCGGGAGCAACACAGATACGCAGTATTTT
NA	10	many	TRBV12-5	TRBJ1-1	CASGWPEAFF	TGTGCTAGTGGTTGGCCTGAAGCTTTCTTT
NA	16	many	TRBV4-1	TRBJ1-1	CASSQADRSEDTEAFF	TGCGCCAGCAGCCAAGCAGACCGCAGTGAGGACACTGAAGCTTTCTTT
TRBD1	17	NA	TRBV7-9	TRBJ1-4	CASSYNNWDRVYEKLFF	TGTGCCAGCAGCTACAATAACTGGGACAGGGTTTATGAAAAACTGTTTTTT
NA	13	many	TRBV5-1	TRBJ1-1	CASSRAEITEAFF	TGCGCCAGCAGCAGGGCGGAGATCACTGAAGCTTTCTTT
NA	13	NA	TRBV19	TRBJ2-2	CASSRQATGELFF	TGTGCCAGTAGTCGGCAGGCCACCGGGGAGCTGTTTTTT